Shown below are 5 T cell receptor beta chains from a single sample sequenced in a study of cytomegalovirus exposure and HLA in healthy donors (dated by TCRdb to 2016 to 2017). Library preparation used the immunoSEQ multiplex PCR assay. A mixture of 60 forward primers for TCR Vbeta segments and 13 reverse primers for TCR Jbeta segments was used in the multiplex PCR. In TCRdb, the immuneACCESS table is reduced to in-frame sequences with V and J assigned. These tables do not hold every clone; where another copy was compared, an unresolved V gene accounts for under half, and the others remain unexplained. This sample has about 81,000 clones in its table, and approximately 90% of those were observed once. Of the sample, 2.3% is held by the ten largest clones. The sample comprised PBMCs. These receptors were collected from a man between 18 and 29 years old in good health and CMV-seronegative.

V is TRBV5-1 and J is TRBJ1-1; D not resolved. Germline CDR1 and CDR2: SGHRS and YFSETQ. Between the trimmed V and J ends, which lost 4 bases and 2 bases, there was a span of 12 bases. The CDR3 runs to 14 residues. The CDR3 sequence is CASSLSPVNTEAFF. The CDR3 coding sequence is TGCGCCAGCAGCCTGTCCCCAGTCAACACTGAAGCTTTCTTT.

This chain links TRBV19 with TRBJ2-3; 7 bases align to TRBD1. CDR3 length: 16 amino acids. Trimming removed 3 bases from V and 3 bases from J; junction bases left unmatched: 9. From germline, CDR1 is LNHDA and CDR2 SQIVND (reference sequence). CDR3 sequence reads: CASSIDSGTVTDTQYF. The DNA of the CDR3 is TGTGCCAGTAGTATCGACTCCGGGACAGTGACAGATACGCAGTATTTT.

The chain employs TRBV5-4 and TRBJ1-1; maybe TRBD1 (5 bases). The CDR3 has 13 amino acids. Trimming pared 4 bases from V and 1 base from J, leaving 8 bases between. Germline V gives CDR1 SGHNT, CDR2 YYREEE (reference sequence). The chain's CDR3 is CASSPGQNTEAFF. The CDR3 DNA reads TGTGCCAGCAGCCCTGGACAGAACACTGAAGCTTTCTTT.

The gene calls are TRBV10-3 and TRBJ2-7; 7 nucleotides align to TRBD1. CDR3 length: 14 residues. After removal of 5 bases from V and 2 bases from J, the junction contained 6 bases not matched to a gene. CDR1 is ENHRY, CDR2 SYGVKD, per germline. This CDR3 is CAISPGQVAYEQYF. CDR3 coding DNA: TGTGCCATCAGTCCTGGACAGGTGGCCTACGAGCAGTACTTC.

CDR3 residues: CASSDRHPSEKLFF. In nucleotides, the CDR3 is TGTGCCAGCAGTGACCGCCATCCTAGTGAAAAACTGTTTTTT. The chain is built from TRBV6-4 and TRBJ1-4; D is uncertain. V was shortened by 2 bases and J by 7 bases, with 11 bases between the two germline ends. This CDR3 has 14 residues. Germline loops: CDR1 MRHNA, CDR2 SNTAGT.